The 8 T cell receptor beta chains below were found in one sample sequenced in a study of shared clonotypes between healthy human individuals. The naive CD8 fraction comprised CD45RO-negative cells positively selected for CCR7 and excluded terminally differentiated effector memory CD45RA+ cells. Produced via immunoSEQ multiplex PCR; TCRdb's table is partial and in-frame only. The sample shows 1.5 million to 2.5 million clones, less than 95% of them seen only once. Source material: naive CD8+ T cells sorted from blood. The receptors were sampled from a man between 18 and 35 years old in good health.

This sequence joins TRBV28 and TRBJ1-2, with 7 bases identical to TRBD1. The CDR3 sequence is 15 residues long. V dropped 0 bases and J dropped 5; count of bases not matched to a gene: 6. Germline lookup yields CDR1 MDHEN and CDR2 SYDVKM. The CDR3 loop is CASSLWADRAYGYTF. The CDR3 coding sequence is TGTGCCAGCAGTTTATGGGCCGACAGGGCGTATGGCTACACCTTC.

The chain is built from TRBV6-1 and TRBJ2-5, with 7 bases fitting TRBD2. The V and J ends lost 4 bases and 1 base, in that order; junction bases with no gene match: 9. This CDR3 is 16 amino acids long. From germline, CDR1 is MNHNS and CDR2 SASEGT. The CDR3 region has the DNA TGTGCCAGCAGTGTCCCGGGACTAAGCATCCAAGAGACCCAGTACTTC. Protein sequence: CASSVPGLSIQETQYF.

This rearrangement joins TRBV7-9 to TRBJ1-4, with D perhaps TRBD1 (5 bases). V lost 0 bases to trimming and J lost 8 bases, with 22 bases between them. This CDR3 comprises 18 residues. Germline lookup yields CDR1 SEHNR and CDR2 FQNEAQ (reference sequence). The CDR3 region has the DNA TGTGCCAGCAGCTTAGCATGGGGCAGGGAAGAAGACTGGGAAAAACTGTTTTTT. This translates into CASSLAWGREEDWEKLFF.

CDR3 residues: CASSHGTGTGEQYF. CDR3 DNA: TGTGCCAGCAGTCATGGGACAGGGACGGGCGAGCAGTACTTC. The rearrangement joins TRBV27 to TRBJ2-7, with 9 bases identical to TRBD1. V lost 5 bases, J lost 6 bases, and 8 bases stayed unmatched. CDR3 length equals 14 residues. Germline lookup yields CDR1 MNHEY and CDR2 SMNVEV (reference sequence).

The chain employs TRBV12-1 and TRBJ2-5; the D segment call TRBD2 is taken from the table without a DNA check. TRBV12-1 is a documented pseudogene. This CDR3 has 12 residues. CDR3 nucleotide sequence: TGTGCCAGCAGCTTTTCCACCGGGACCCAGTACTTC. The encoded protein is CASSFSTGTQYF.

The CDR3 coding sequence is TGCGCCAGCAGCCAGGGGGCGGGAGGGCCGGGCGAGCAGTACTTC. The encoded protein is CASSQGAGGPGEQYF. The genes are TRBV4-1 and TRBJ2-7, with 9 bases lining up with TRBD2. With 3 bases clipped from V and 6 bases from J, the junction kept 9 bases outside the gene matches. Germline CDR1 reads MGHRA; CDR2 reads YSYEKL. The CDR3 has 15 amino acids.

This clone appeared a single time. This chain connects TRBV2 to TRBJ2-7, with 8 bases fitting TRBD1. There are 15 residues in the CDR3. In germline, CDR1 is SNHLY, CDR2 FYNNEI. With 2 bases clipped from V and 1 base from J, the junction kept 4 bases outside the gene matches. In nucleotides, the CDR3 is TGTGCCAGCAGTGAAACGGACAGGGTGTCCTACGAGCAGTACTTC. The encoded protein is CASSETDRVSYEQYF.

This chain links TRBV9 with TRBJ2-2; no clear D gene. Trimming took 3 bases from V and 8 from J, leaving 8 bases between them. Germline-derived CDR1 and CDR2 are SGDLS and YYNGEE. This CDR3 has 12 amino acids. The DNA of the CDR3 is TGTGCCAGCAGCGGTGTCGGAGGGGAGCTGTTTTTT. This encodes CASSGVGGELFF.